This passage covers 17 T cell receptor beta chains from one sample sequenced in a study of shared clonotypes between healthy human individuals. The method was immunoSEQ multiplex PCR; TCRdb's version includes in-frame clones alone and lacks a portion of them. Seen here are roughly 2.2 million clones, more than 80% observed once, and the top ten hold 0.3% to 0.4%. Sequencing was performed on naive CD4+ T cells from PBMCs. The sample's subset: CD45RA+ positively selected. The receptors stem from a man aged 18 to 35 in good health. Some clones in this sample may be carry-over from other donors' samples.

The V call is TRBV2, the J call TRBJ2-3, with 10 bases aligning to TRBD2. Germline CDR1 reads SNHLY; CDR2 reads FYNNEI. V was pared by 6 bases and J by 0 bases, with 6 bases of the junction left unmatched. The CDR3 length is 16 residues. The CDR3 loop is CASREGLATSTDTQYF. The CDR3 DNA sequence: TGTGCCAGCAGAGAGGGACTAGCGACCAGCACAGATACGCAGTATTTT.

The chain combines TRBV7-2 with TRBJ2-2; no definite D call. The V end was cut by 0 bases, the J end by 6 bases, with 11 bases between. Germline V gene sequence: CDR1 SGHTA, CDR2 FQGNSA. This CDR3 region has 15 residues. The CDR3 bases are TGTGCCAGCAGCTTAGCTTGGTCGGCCCCCGGGGAGCTGTTTTTT. Protein sequence: CASSLAWSAPGELFF.

The V call is TRBV4-2, the J call TRBJ2-1, with 8 bases aligning to TRBD2. This CDR3 region has 17 residues. V was pared by 1 base and J by 8 bases, with 13 bases of the junction left unmatched. Per the germline V gene, CDR1 is LGHNA and CDR2 is YNFKEQ. The CDR3 loop reads CASSQATRAGVSDEQFF. The CDR3 DNA sequence: TGTGCCAGCAGCCAAGCCACTAGAGCGGGGGTGTCCGATGAGCAGTTCTTC.

The chain carries TRBV5-4 and TRBJ2-7; no firm D call. The CDR3 covers 14 residues. V was clipped by 4 bases and J by 2 bases, with 13 bases between them. Germline V gene lookup returns CDR1 SGHNT and CDR2 YYREEE (reference sequence). The CDR3 sequence is CASSPTNSAYEQYF. The CDR3 DNA is TGTGCCAGCAGCCCGACAAACAGTGCCTACGAGCAGTACTTC.

In regard to this clone: Other DNA variants within this sample encode the same CDR3. This chain connects TRBV30 to TRBJ1-2; 9 bases align to TRBD1. The CDR3 length is 13 residues. Germline CDR1 and CDR2: GTSNPN and SVGIG (reference sequence). V was pared by 2 bases and J by 8 bases, with 6 bases of the junction left unmatched. The CDR3 protein is CAWSPGQGHGYTF. CDR3 sequence (DNA): TGTGCCTGGAGTCCGGGACAGGGACACGGCTACACCTTC.

The chain carries TRBV25-1 and TRBJ1-4; D gene uncertain. The V gene lost 5 bases and the J gene lost 14 bases, with 12 bases spanning the gap. CDR1 and CDR2 (germline): MGHDK, SYGVNS. The CDR3 is 11 amino acids. The CDR3 DNA follows: TGTGCCAGCAGTCGGACTACGGACCTGTTTTTT. Translating gives CASSRTTDLFF.

The chain joins TRBV29-1 to TRBJ1-2, with D perhaps TRBD1 (6 bases). The CDR3 is 12 amino acids. V lost 7 bases, J lost 3 bases, and 12 bases lay in between. The germline gives CDR1 SQVTM, CDR2 ANQGSEA. In DNA form, the CDR3 reads TGCAGCGCCCGGGACACCTACTATGGCTACACCTTC. Its protein is CSARDTYYGYTF.

J is TRBJ2-7 and V is TRBV28; a possible D gene is TRBD2 (5 bases). The V gene's germline CDR1 is MDHEN and CDR2 SYDVKM. This CDR3 is built from 13 residues. Trimming took 8 bases from V and 0 from J, leaving 11 bases between them. For the CDR3, the DNA is TGTGCCAGCGGAATAGCGTACTCCTACGAGCAGTACTTC. This gives the protein CASGIAYSYEQYF.

This chain joins TRBV9 and TRBJ2-1; the match to TRBD2 covers 7 bases. Germline V gene sequence: CDR1 SGDLS, CDR2 YYNGEE. The length of the CDR3 is 16 residues. Trimming removed 0 bases from V and 5 bases from J; junction bases left unmatched: 8. The CDR3 DNA reads as TGTGCCAGCAGCGTAGCATTGTCTAGCGGAGACAATGAGCAGTTCTTC. Translated: CASSVALSSGDNEQFF. The whole variable domain, filled in from reference TRBV9 and TRBJ2-1, reads DSGVTQTPKHLITATGQRVTLRCSPRSGDLSVYWYQQSLDQGLQFLIQYYNGEERAKGNILERFSAQQFPDLHSELNLSSLELGDSALYFCASSVALSSGDNEQFFGPGTRLTVL.

The V call is TRBV6-4, the J call TRBJ2-7, with D perhaps matching TRBD1 (6 bases). Trimming removed 0 bases from V and 2 bases from J, with 14 bases in between. This CDR3 contains 16 residues. Germline assignment: CDR1 MRHNA and CDR2 SNTAGT. The CDR3, as DNA: TGTGCCAGCAGTGACTCGAAGGGGGAACGAGCCTACGAGCAGTACTTC. Its protein is CASSDSKGERAYEQYF.

This clone appeared once. The same CDR3 can be traced to other DNA sequences in this sample. V and J are TRBV2 and TRBJ1-2, with D possibly being TRBD1 (5 bases). The CDR3 loop spans 13 amino acids. Trimming stripped 3 bases from V and 2 bases from J, with 7 bases between. CDR1 and CDR2 (germline): SNHLY, FYNNEI. The DNA of the CDR3 is TGTGCCAGCAGTGAGCAGGGAAACTATGGCTACACCTTC. Encoded protein: CASSEQGNYGYTF.

The chain couples TRBV7-8 to TRBJ1-1, with D perhaps matching TRBD1 (6 bases). This CDR3 region has 16 residues. Trimming left V 5 bases short and J 4 bases short, with 20 bases between. The germline V gene encodes CDR1 SGHVS and CDR2 FQNEAQ. The CDR3 nucleotides are TGTGCCAGCAGCCGTACAGGGCCCGGTTTGGGCACTGAAGCTTTCTTT. This encodes CASSRTGPGLGTEAFF.

The rearrangement uses TRBV28 and TRBJ1-1; 7 bases map to TRBD1. The CDR3 is 15 amino acids. Germline assignment: CDR1 MDHEN and CDR2 SYDVKM. Trimming cost V 6 bases and J 0 bases; bases outside gene matches: 7. DNA for the CDR3: TGTGCCAGCAGGATGACAGGGCGTTTGAACACTGAAGCTTTCTTT. This translates into CASRMTGRLNTEAFF.

The V and J genes are TRBV4-1 and TRBJ1-4; a possible D gene is TRBD1 (5 bases). CDR1 MGHRA and CDR2 YSYEKL come from the germline V gene. The CDR3 loop spans 14 amino acids. Trimming took off 6 bases at V and 7 bases at J, with 15 bases between the two ends. CDR3 sequence (DNA): TGCGCCAGCAGACCCCCAGGGCTCCTTGAAAAACTGTTTTTT. Protein sequence: CASRPPGLLEKLFF.

V and J are TRBV5-1 and TRBJ1-5; 8 bases map to TRBD1. V dropped 4 bases and J dropped 7; count of bases not matched to a gene: 10. The CDR3 totals 15 residues. Germline CDR1 and CDR2: SGHRS and YFSETQ. CDR3 sequence (DNA): TGCGCCAGCAGCCTGGACCAGGGGGCCGGGCAGCCCCAGCATTTT. This gives the protein CASSLDQGAGQPQHF.

V and J are TRBV9 and TRBJ2-2; tentatively, D is TRBD2 (5 bases). The germline V gene has CDR1 SGDLS and CDR2 YYNGEE. Between the trimmed V and J ends, which lost 0 bases and 5 bases, there was a span of 14 bases. CDR3 length equals 16 residues. CDR3 DNA: TGTGCCAGCAGCGTAGCAGGTGGGAGTAGAACCGGGGAGCTGTTTTTT. It codes for CASSVAGGSRTGELFF.

The chain uses TRBV7-3 and TRBJ2-7; 8 bases match TRBD1. CDR1 SGHTA and CDR2 FQGTGA come from the germline V gene. V lost 5 bases to trimming and J lost 2 bases; unmatched junction nucleotides: 8. The CDR3 runs 15 residues. CDR3 sequence: CASSPLGTGAYEQYF. For the CDR3, the DNA is TGTGCCAGCAGCCCCCTCGGGACAGGAGCCTACGAGCAGTACTTC.